Listed here are 3 T cell receptor beta chains from one sample, sequenced in a study of cytotoxic CD8 clonotypes in ibrutinib-treated CLL (dated by TCRdb to the early 2020s). Library prep was done by the immunoSEQ multiplex PCR assay. In TCRdb, the immuneACCESS table is reduced to in-frame sequences with V and J assigned. These tables do not hold every clone; where another copy was compared, an unresolved V gene accounts for under half, and the others remain unexplained. For this sample there are approximately 300,000 clones; about 80% appear just once. The ten largest clones represent 6.7% of the sample. This specimen was PBMCs, taken before ibrutinib treatment. The receptors were gathered from a human donor with chronic lymphocytic leukemia.

The chain recombines TRBV6-5 with TRBJ2-5; 7 bases match TRBD1. Germline values: CDR1 MNHEY, CDR2 SVGAGI. V was clipped by 0 bases and J by 5 bases; unmatched bases: 6. CDR3 size: 15 residues. Here the CDR3 DNA reads TGTGCCAGCAGTTACTCAAATAGGGGGCACGAGACCCAGTACTTC. Translating it yields CASSYSNRGHETQYF.

CDR3 coding DNA: TGTGCCATCAGTGAGTCTACAGGGAGCTCCTACGAGCAGTACTTC. Its protein is CAISESTGSSYEQYF. V is TRBV10-3 and J is TRBJ2-7, with a tentative D call TRBD1 (6 bases). This CDR3 has 15 amino acids. The V and J ends lost 0 bases and 0 bases respectively, with 9 bases between them. Germline assignment: CDR1 ENHRY and CDR2 SYGVKD.

The chain joins TRBV28 to TRBJ1-4; tentative D call: TRBD1 (5 bases). Deletions cut 6 bases from V and 13 bases from J, with 27 bases between. The germline CDR1 and CDR2 sequences are MDHEN and SYDVKM. The CDR3 consists of 16 residues. The CDR3 loop reads CASSRRNTGTMGGLFF. CDR3 DNA sequence: TGTGCCAGCAGCCGACGAAACACCGGGACCATGGGTGGACTGTTTTTT.